Listed below are T cell receptor beta chains from one sample, sequenced in a study of cytomegalovirus exposure and HLA in healthy donors. Sequencing used immunoSEQ multiplex PCR; TCRdb keeps in-frame clones, though not all of them. The table has about 110,000 clones, 70% seen once; the top ten hold roughly 9%. Sequencing was done on a sample of PBMCs. The source is a young man in good health and CMV-seropositive. Each CDR3 is given with its conserved first and last residue. The D gene is left open where the match is weak. Where a row states a size, it is once, few, many or the class of an expanded clone; other rows omit it.

size	V	D	J	DNA	CDR3
NA	TRBV5-4	TRBD1	TRBJ2-5	TGTGCCAGCAGCCCCGAGCGTCCAGGGGGAGAGACCCAGTACTTC	CASSPERPGGETQYF
NA	TRBV11-2	TRBD1	TRBJ2-7	TGTGCCAGCAGCTTAACGGGACAGAGCTCCTACGAGCAGTACTTC	CASSLTGQSSYEQYF
NA	TRBV23-1	TRBD1	TRBJ1-4	TGCGCCAGCACCGCTCTACAGGGGGCGCGGGAAAAACTGTTTTTT	CASTALQGAREKLFF
NA	TRBV29-1	TRBD1	TRBJ1-2	TGCAGCGTTGCACAGGGGTTTGACTATGGCTACACCTTC	CSVAQGFDYGYTF
NA	TRBV2	NA	TRBJ1-2	TGTGCCAGCAGGGGGGGGCGCAGTGGCTACACCTTC	CASRGGRSGYTF
NA	TRBV30	TRBD1	TRBJ1-5	TGTGCCTGGAGCGAGGGACAGTATAGCAATCAGCCCCAGCATTTT	CAWSEGQYSNQPQHF
NA	TRBV18	TRBD1	TRBJ1-1	TGTGCCAGCTCAACCTCACAGGGGGGTCGTGAAGCTTTCTTT	CASSTSQGGREAFF
NA	TRBV18	TRBD1	TRBJ1-2	TGTGCCAGCTCACCACTTATCAGGGGGACCCGTCGGGGCTACACCTTC	CASSPLIRGTRRGYTF
NA	TRBV29-1	TRBD2	TRBJ2-1	TGCAGCGTTGAAGCCCCCCTCCGGGAGGGGGGTGAGCAGTTCTTC	CSVEAPLREGGEQFF
NA	TRBV19	NA	TRBJ1-5	TGTGCCAGTAGGGGGACGCAGGAGGGACAGCCCCAGCATTTT	CASRGTQEGQPQHF
NA	TRBV15	TRBD1	TRBJ1-3	TGTGCCACCAGCGGAACCTCTGCCCGGGACAGGGGGCGAGTTTCTGGAAACACCATATATTTT	CATSGTSARDRGRVSGNTIYF
NA	TRBV5-1	TRBD1	TRBJ2-7	TGCGCCAGCAGCTTCCAGGGGGCTTCCTACGAGCAGTACTTC	CASSFQGASYEQYF
NA	TRBV5-5	NA	TRBJ1-1	TGTGCCAGCAGCTTTGGGGGGGAAGCTTTCTTT	CASSFGGEAFF
NA	TRBV5-4	TRBD1	TRBJ2-3	TGTGCCAGCTCCAAACAGGGGGCGGCGGGCACAGATACGCAGTATTTT	CASSKQGAAGTDTQYF
few	TRBV7-9	TRBD1	TRBJ2-7	TGTGCCAGCAGCTTAGGACAGGGAGCAATCTACGAGCAGTACTTC	CASSLGQGAIYEQYF
NA	TRBV5-1	TRBD1	TRBJ1-1	TGCGCCAGCAGCTTTCTAGACAGGGCAATAACTGAAGCTTTCTTT	CASSFLDRAITEAFF
few	TRBV27	TRBD1	TRBJ2-5	TGTGCCAGCAGTTTCCGGGACAGGGGGTCGTTGCAAGAGACCCAGTACTTC	CASSFRDRGSLQETQYF
few	TRBV6-1	TRBD1	TRBJ2-7	TGTGCCAGCAGTGTTGGGGACAGCTCCTACGAGCAGTACTTC	CASSVGDSSYEQYF
few	TRBV29-1	TRBD1	TRBJ1-1	TGCAGCGTTGGGACAGGTTTCATGAGCGCTGAAGCTTTCTTT	CSVGTGFMSAEAFF
NA	TRBV25-1	TRBD1	TRBJ1-5	TGTGCCAGCAGTGTAGGGACAGAGAGCAATCAGCCCCAGCATTTT	CASSVGTESNQPQHF
NA	TRBV9	NA	TRBJ2-5	TGTGCCAGCAGCGTAGCGGGTGCCCAAGAGACCCAGTACTTC	CASSVAGAQETQYF
NA	TRBV2	NA	TRBJ1-2	TGTGCCAGCAGTGGAGGACCGAGGACAAGAAACTATGGCTACACCTTC	CASSGGPRTRNYGYTF
NA	TRBV11-2	NA	TRBJ2-7	TGTGCCAGCAGCTTAGATCCCGGAGGGACAGCCCCAAGGGAGCAGTACTTC	CASSLDPGGTAPREQYF
NA	TRBV19	NA	TRBJ2-5	TGTGCCAGTAGTATAGGACTAGGGGAAAGGACCCAGTACTTC	CASSIGLGERTQYF